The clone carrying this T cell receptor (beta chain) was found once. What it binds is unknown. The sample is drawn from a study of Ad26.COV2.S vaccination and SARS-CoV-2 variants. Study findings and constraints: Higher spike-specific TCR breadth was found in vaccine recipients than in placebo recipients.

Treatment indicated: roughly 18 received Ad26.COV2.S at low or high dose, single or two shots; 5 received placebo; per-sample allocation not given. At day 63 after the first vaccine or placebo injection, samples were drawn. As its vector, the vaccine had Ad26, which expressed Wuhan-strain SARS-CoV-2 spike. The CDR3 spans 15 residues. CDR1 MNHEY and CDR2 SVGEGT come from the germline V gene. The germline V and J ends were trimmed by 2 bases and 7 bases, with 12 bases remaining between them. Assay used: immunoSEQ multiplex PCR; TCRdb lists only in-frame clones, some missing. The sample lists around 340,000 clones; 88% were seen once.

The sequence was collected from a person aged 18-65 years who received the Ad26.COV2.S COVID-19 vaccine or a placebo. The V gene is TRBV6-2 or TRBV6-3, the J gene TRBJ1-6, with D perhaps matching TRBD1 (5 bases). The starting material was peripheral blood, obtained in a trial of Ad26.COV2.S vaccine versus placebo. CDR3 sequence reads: CASSYRRAENSPLHF. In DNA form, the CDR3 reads TGTGCCAGCAGTTACCGCAGGGCGGAGAATTCACCCCTCCACTTT.